This T cell receptor beta chain was sequenced in a study of prognosis after radiotherapy for stage I lung cancer. The wider study: There were around 15 patients with newly diagnosed primary stage I lung tumors and about five patients with oligometastatic NSCLC after surgical resection of the primary tumor. No patients got concurrent therapy with stereotactic body radiotherapy. Among the non-small cell lung cancer patients, all were considered medically inoperable.

Peripheral blood was collected in volumes of 5.5 to 7.5 milliliters at each of two time points. Trimming left V 5 bases short and J 4 bases short, with 9 bases between. Germline values: CDR1 SGHAT, CDR2 FQNNGV. This CDR3 contains 13 residues. Amplification of the TCR beta CDR3 (from genomic DNA) was done by two-round multiplex PCR. Initially, in first-round PCR, primers specific to each TRBV and TRBJ gene were used. TCRdb reprocessed the multiplex PCR reads via MiXCR and lists one record per CDR3 protein. The sample contains 59,000 or so distinct CDR3 sequences, 26% of which appear only once. This clonotype was detected many times.

The TCR was taken from a donor over 45 with non-small cell lung cancer. This rearrangement joins TRBV11-2 to TRBJ1-5; D gene uncertain. The material was PBMCs, obtained before or after stereotactic body radiation therapy (not recorded which). The CDR3 nucleotides read TGTGCCAGCAGCAAAGGGAATAATCAGCCCCAGCATTTT. This gives the protein CASSKGNNQPQHF.